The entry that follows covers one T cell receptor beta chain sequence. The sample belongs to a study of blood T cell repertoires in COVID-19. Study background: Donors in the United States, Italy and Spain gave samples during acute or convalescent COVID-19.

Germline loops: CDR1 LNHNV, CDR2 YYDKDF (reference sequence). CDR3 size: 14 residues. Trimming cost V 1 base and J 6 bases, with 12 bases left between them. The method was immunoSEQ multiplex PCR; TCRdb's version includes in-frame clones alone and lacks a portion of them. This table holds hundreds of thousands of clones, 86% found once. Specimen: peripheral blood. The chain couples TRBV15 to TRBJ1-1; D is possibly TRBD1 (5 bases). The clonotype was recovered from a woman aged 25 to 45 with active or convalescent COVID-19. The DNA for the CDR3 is TGTGCCACCAGCAGAGGGGGAGGACACTCTGAAGCTTTCTTT. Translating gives CATSRGGGHSEAFF.